The present entry profiles one T cell receptor (beta chain) with its context. The data derive from a study of PD-1 blockade in mismatch repair-deficient tumors. Overall study context: Patients had around twelve mismatch repair-deficient cancer types, all previously treated and progressing.

Some clones are missing from TCRdb's copy, which holds only in-frame ones; the method was immunoSEQ multiplex PCR. Among around 68,000 clones listed, approximately 80% were seen once. Three pembrolizumab responders had their TCRs sequenced. The sequences come from peripheral blood, collected 2 weeks after starting pembrolizumab. This receptor was taken from an adult with mismatch repair-deficient cancer.

CDR3 sequence: CASRVSETQYF. The CDR3 region has the DNA TGTGCCAGCAGGGTGTCCGAGACCCAGTACTTC. The chain uses TRBV2 and TRBJ2-5, with no clear D. Germline CDR1 is SNHLY and CDR2 is FYNNEI. The CDR3 extends over 11 amino acids. The ends were cut back, 6 bases at V and 5 bases at J, with 7 bases in the middle.